This T cell receptor beta chain comes out of a study of PD-L1 blockade in urothelial cancer. The CDR3 is made up of 15 amino acids. V was cut by 3 bases and J by 0 bases, with 11 bases left in between. Germline values: CDR1 KGHSH, CDR2 LQKENI. The assay was immunoSEQ multiplex PCR, and TCRdb's table has in-frame clones only and misses some. The table lists around 130,000 clones, approximately 84% of them singletons, with 3.2% in the top ten. Indicated time point: pretreatment peripheral blood. Material: PBMCs, obtained around atezolizumab (anti-PD-L1) treatment. This TCR derives from a man aged 50 or older with urothelial cancer. The chain uses TRBV18 and TRBJ1-1; D may be TRBD1 (5 bases). The CDR3 is CASSPRGTVNTEAFF. For the CDR3, the DNA is TGTGCCAGCTCACCGCGGGGGACGGTGAACACTGAAGCTTTCTTT.